This TCR beta chain was identified in a study of blood T cell repertoires in COVID-19. Per the germline V gene, CDR1 is SGHTA and CDR2 is FQGNSA. This CDR3 is built from 16 residues. V gave up 4 bases and J gave up 6 bases, with 21 bases separating them. Clones were sequenced by immunoSEQ multiplex PCR, and TCRdb holds only the in-frame ones, with some missing. The sample has under 150,000 clones; about 85% are singletons. The sequenced material came from peripheral blood. The chain recombines TRBV7-2 with TRBJ1-2; D ambiguous. This clonotype originated in a human donor in a cohort sampled during active COVID-19. The CDR3 loop reads CASSWEVGGKKDGYTF. CDR3 DNA: TGTGCCAGCAGCTGGGAGGTCGGAGGGAAAAAGGATGGCTACACCTTC.